This is a list of T cell receptor beta chains from one sample in a study of OX40 agonist ivuxolimab in advanced cancers. Sequencing used immunoSEQ multiplex PCR; TCRdb keeps in-frame clones, though not all of them. In the table there are 70,000 or so clones, over 75% of which are singletons. The input for sequencing was CD4+ or CD8+ T cells sorted from blood, taken in a trial of the OX40 agonist ivuxolimab. All receptors derive from an adult with an advanced solid tumor such as melanoma, head and neck, liver or kidney cancer. The CDR3 runs from the conserved cysteine through the conserved F or W. A D gene is named only where the DNA matches it firmly. The size field is filled for only some rows; it gives once, few, many or a size class.

D	size	V	J	DNA	CDR3
TRBD1	NA	TRBV30	TRBJ2-7	TGTGCCTGGAGTTCGGGACAGGGCTCCTACGAGCAGTACTTC	CAWSSGQGSYEQYF
NA	NA	TRBV11-3	TRBJ1-2	TGTGCCAGCAGCCCAGCGCAATTAAACCTTTTAGATGGCTACACCTTC	CASSPAQLNLLDGYTF
TRBD2	NA	TRBV18	TRBJ2-1	TGTGCCAGCTCACCGCGAAACCCAACCGGGACTAACTCCTACAATGAGCAGTTCTTC	CASSPRNPTGTNSYNEQFF
TRBD1	few	TRBV7-8	TRBJ2-3	TGTGCCAGCAGCTCCGACTTAGGGGGCACGTACACAGATACGCAGTATTTT	CASSSDLGGTYTDTQYF
NA	NA	TRBV7-2	TRBJ2-7	TGTGCCAGCAGCTACCCCTCTTCGAGGGGCGAGCAGTACTTC	CASSYPSSRGEQYF
TRBD1	NA	TRBV19	TRBJ1-1	TGTGCCAGTAGGGGGGATCTAGGGACAGCGAACACTGAAGCTTTCTTT	CASRGDLGTANTEAFF
TRBD1	NA	TRBV28	TRBJ1-2	TGTGCCAGCAGTCCCGGGACAGGGCTGAATGGCTACACCTTC	CASSPGTGLNGYTF
NA	NA	TRBV7-3	TRBJ2-2	TGTGCCAGCAGCTCGCCCGGGACACTGAACACCGGGGAGCTGTTTTTT	CASSSPGTLNTGELFF
NA	NA	TRBV11-2	TRBJ2-7	TGTGCCAGCAGCTTAGAGGTGGGCCTTGGCTACGAGCAGTACTTC	CASSLEVGLGYEQYF
TRBD1	NA	TRBV6-6	TRBJ1-6	TGTGCCAGCAGCCAACGAACCGGGACAGAAGGATCACCCCTCCACTTT	CASSQRTGTEGSPLHF
NA	NA	TRBV27	TRBJ2-3	TGTGCCAGCAGTTACGAAGATACGCAGTATTTT	CASSYEDTQYF
TRBD2	NA	TRBV19	TRBJ2-5	TGTGCCAGTAGCCCGTCCGGCGGGAGTGGGGAGACCCAGTACTTC	CASSPSGGSGETQYF
TRBD1	NA	TRBV5-1	TRBJ2-2	TGCGCCAGCAGCTTCTCGACAGGGCTAACCGGGGAGCTGTTTTTT	CASSFSTGLTGELFF
NA	NA	TRBV29-1	TRBJ2-1	TGCAGCACCACTAGGGCAATTCCCAATGAGCAGTTCTTC	CSTTRAIPNEQFF
NA	NA	TRBV28	TRBJ2-1	TGTGCCAGCAGTCTTCCCGGGACACACTTCCATGAGCAGTTCTTC	CASSLPGTHFHEQFF
TRBD1	NA	TRBV19	TRBJ2-1	TGTGCCAGTACCCCGGACAGGGGGTCCTACAATGAGCAGTTCTTC	CASTPDRGSYNEQFF
NA	NA	TRBV6-6	TRBJ1-1	TGTGCCAGTTTGGGGGGGGTCTGGACTGAAGCTTTCTTT	CASLGGVWTEAFF
NA	NA	TRBV5-4	TRBJ2-7	TGTGCCAGCAGCTTGGGATACACCACCGAGCAGTACTTC	CASSLGYTTEQYF
NA	NA	TRBV2	TRBJ2-7	TGTGCCAGCCGTAGGACGGATCTCTACGAGCAGTACTTC	CASRRTDLYEQYF
NA	NA	TRBV27	TRBJ2-7	TGTGCCACCTCGGAGGTGCCCGGGGTAGAGCAGTACTTC	CATSEVPGVEQYF
NA	NA	TRBV9	TRBJ2-3	TGTGCCAGCAGCGTAGCTCGGAGCACAGATACGCAGTATTTT	CASSVARSTDTQYF
NA	NA	TRBV11-2	TRBJ1-5	TGTGCCAGCAGCTTCTCACTCAATCAGCCCCAGCATTTT	CASSFSLNQPQHF
TRBD1	NA	TRBV5-1	TRBJ2-2	TGCGCCAGCAGCTTGGGACCGGGACAGGGTTCTACCGGGGAGCTGTTTTTT	CASSLGPGQGSTGELFF
NA	NA	TRBV18	TRBJ2-7	TGTGCCAGTTCCTTCGGAGGGGCGTCCGAGCAGTACTTC	CASSFGGASEQYF
TRBD1	NA	TRBV7-2	TRBJ2-5	TGTGCCAGCAGCCTAACAACCGGGACAGGGGGAGAGACCCAGTACTTC	CASSLTTGTGGETQYF
TRBD2	NA	TRBV13	TRBJ2-1	TGTGCCAGCAGCTTATACGCGGGAGGGAATGAGCAGTTCTTC	CASSLYAGGNEQFF
NA	NA	TRBV4-3	TRBJ1-1	TGCGCCAGCAGCCAGACAGTGGCGAGCACTGAAGCTTTCTTT	CASSQTVASTEAFF
NA	NA	TRBV5-1	TRBJ1-5	TGCGCCAGCAGCCCCGACGGGGTCAATCAGCCCCAGCATTTT	CASSPDGVNQPQHF
NA	NA	TRBV27	TRBJ1-1	TGTGCCAGCAGTTCGATCACAGGGACCACTGAAGCTTTCTTT	CASSSITGTTEAFF
NA	NA	TRBV7-6	TRBJ1-6	TGTGCCAGCAGCAAGGCAGGGGTAGACTCACCCCTCCACTTT	CASSKAGVDSPLHF
TRBD1	NA	TRBV5-4	TRBJ2-3	TGTGCCAGCAGCTTACCAGCCGGGACAGGGATCACAGATACGCAGTATTTT	CASSLPAGTGITDTQYF
NA	NA	TRBV6-6	TRBJ2-2	TGTGCCACCACCGGGACTGGGAACACCGGGGAGCTGTGTTTT	CATTGTGNTGELCF
NA	NA	TRBV11-2	TRBJ1-4	TGTGCCAGCAGCTCCGTGGCGGCAGCTAATGAAAAACTGTTTTTT	CASSSVAAANEKLFF
TRBD1	NA	TRBV19	TRBJ1-3	TGTGCCAGTACCGGGACAGCCTCTGGAAACACCATATATTTT	CASTGTASGNTIYF
NA	once	TRBV7-6	TRBJ2-1	TGTGCCAGCAGCTTACCAATTGGGGGGAATGAGCAGTTCTTC	CASSLPIGGNEQFF
NA	once	TRBV28	TRBJ1-4	TGTGCCAGCAGCTTCATGACAGGACGGGATGAAAAACTGTTTTTT	CASSFMTGRDEKLFF
NA	NA	TRBV5-4	TRBJ2-2	TGTGCCAGCAGCTCGGGACTGAGGGTGGAGGGGGAGCTGTTTTTT	CASSSGLRVEGELFF
NA	NA	TRBV6-5	TRBJ1-4	TGTGCCAGCAGTCAACAGGGTACTGAAAAACTGTTTTTT	CASSQQGTEKLFF
NA	NA	TRBV7-2	TRBJ2-1	TGTGCCAGCAGCCGGGGGCGGGAGTCCTACAATGAGCAGTTCTTC	CASSRGRESYNEQFF
NA	NA	TRBV28	TRBJ2-2	TGTGCCAGCAGTTTGCCAGGGGAGAGTGCCGGGGAGCTGTTTTTT	CASSLPGESAGELFF
NA	NA	TRBV7-9	TRBJ2-3	TGTGCCAGCAGCCCCTGGACAGGGAGGGATGCAGATACGCAGTATTTT	CASSPWTGRDADTQYF
NA	NA	TRBV21-1	TRBJ1-2	TGTGCCAGCAGCAAAGCGCCTTTTCCTCACTATGGCTACACCTTC	CASSKAPFPHYGYTF
TRBD1	NA	TRBV6-5	TRBJ2-3	TGTGCCAGCAGTACCGGGACAGGGGGCACAGATACGCAGTATTTT	CASSTGTGGTDTQYF
TRBD1	few	TRBV6-6	TRBJ1-5	TGTGCCAGCAGCCAAACCCTACAGGGGAATCAGCCCCAGCATTTT	CASSQTLQGNQPQHF